This T cell receptor (beta chain) was found in a study of blood T cell repertoires in COVID-19. Across the whole study: COVID-19 samples collected from the United States, Italy and Spain covered acute and convalescent phases. PBMCs, B-cell-depleted T cells, or T cells were the source of the cDNA or gDNA that made up the material.

Source study methods: Reference gene primer amplification gave estimated nucleated cell counts. Assay used: immunoSEQ multiplex PCR; TCRdb lists only in-frame clones, some missing. The DNA gave D and trimming, while V, J and clone size come from that table. The sample contains nearly 250,000 clones, roughly 79% of which appear only once. Sequencing input: peripheral blood. This receptor was identified in a woman aged 80 or over with acute or convalescent COVID-19.

CDR3 amino acids: CAWRANYEQYF. CDR3 DNA: TGTGCCTGGAGAGCAAACTACGAGCAGTACTTC. The chain recombines TRBV30 with TRBJ2-7; no definite D call. V dropped 3 bases and J dropped 3 bases, with 6 bases sitting between them. There are 11 residues in the CDR3. Germline V gene data show CDR1 as GTSNPN and CDR2 as SVGIG (reference sequence).